The 32 T cell receptor beta chains presented below share a single source sample, sequenced in a study of beta chain features in type 1 diabetes. Since all of the isolated RNA was reverse transcribed, expressed TCRB transcripts were what got sequenced. Repertoires were generated with immunoSEQ multiplex PCR, while TCRdb's copy carries only in-frame clones and drops some. The data show 250,000 or so clones, 27% seen once. Sequencing was done on a sample of central memory CD4+ T cells from blood. These receptor sequences come from a man aged 25-45 years in good health.

This clone appeared a few times. The rearrangement links TRBV21-1 to TRBJ1-5; the table's D gene call, TRBD1, was not cross checked with the DNA. TRBV21-1 is a pseudogene segment. This CDR3 is built from 15 residues. CDR3 nucleotides: TGTGCCAGCAGCAGACAGGACCCCGACAATCAGCCCCAGCATTTT. Residues: CASSRQDPDNQPQHF.

This clone was found a few times. The V call is TRBV29-1, the J call TRBJ1-2, with D hard to call. Germline lookup yields CDR1 SQVTM and CDR2 ANQGSEA. CDR3 length equals 11 residues. Trimming took off 4 bases at V and 2 bases at J, with 5 bases between the two ends. The CDR3 DNA reads TGCAGCGTTGGCTCAAACTATGGCTACACCTTC. Its protein is CSVGSNYGYTF.

This clone was counted between two and nine times. V is TRBV5-4 and J is TRBJ2-7, with 11 bases matching TRBD2. The CDR3 is 15 amino acids. Germline trimming cut 2 bases from V and 7 bases from J; bases unmatched to any gene: 8. CDR1 SGHNT and CDR2 YYREEE come from the germline V gene (reference sequence). This CDR3 reads CASSFKTSGGNEQYF. For the CDR3, the DNA is TGTGCCAGCAGCTTTAAAACTAGCGGGGGAAATGAGCAGTACTTC.

The chain employs TRBV30 and TRBJ1-5, with 9 bases aligning to TRBD1. Unmatched junction bases numbered 3, after V lost 5 bases and J lost 7 bases. This CDR3 has 12 residues. The germline CDR1 and CDR2 sequences are GTSNPN and SVGIG (reference sequence). This chain's CDR3 is CAWGQGKQPQHF. CDR3 in DNA: TGTGCCTGGGGACAGGGGAAACAGCCCCAGCATTTT. Based on the CDR3 plus reference TRBV30 and TRBJ1-5, the full variable domain is SQTIHQWPATLVQPVGSPLSLECTVEGTSNPNLYWYRQAAGRGLQLLFYSVGIGQISSEVPQNLSASRPQDRQFILSSKKLLLSDSGFYLCAWGQGKQPQHFGDGTRLSIL.

J is TRBJ2-1 and V is TRBV27; D unresolved. CDR1 MNHEY and CDR2 SMNVEV come from the germline V gene (reference sequence). V lost 5 bases and J 6 bases, leaving 11 bases between the germline ends. The CDR3 has 13 amino acids. The CDR3 region has the DNA TGTGCCAGCAGTGTACGTCTGGCCAATGAGCAGTTCTTC. Protein product: CASSVRLANEQFF.

The V call is TRBV5-1, the J call TRBJ1-1; no reliable D call. This CDR3 is 14 amino acids long. V was cut by 0 bases and J by 2 bases, with 8 bases left in between. Germline V lookup: CDR1 SGHRS, CDR2 YFSETQ. The DNA for the CDR3 is TGCGCCAGCAGCTTGGAAGGAAGTAACACTGAAGCTTTCTTT. This codes for CASSLEGSNTEAFF. The full variable domain, rest sourced from reference TRBV5-1 and TRBJ1-1, is KAGVTQTPRYLIKTRGQQVTLSCSPISGHRSVSWYQQTPGQGLQFLFEYFSETQRNKGNFPGRFSGRQFSNSRSEMNVSTLELGDSALYLCASSLEGSNTEAFFGQGTRLTVV.

About this clone itself: At the DNA level, this CDR3 is encoded by other sequences in the same sample as well. The rearrangement uses TRBV11-2 and TRBJ2-3, with D unclear. The germline CDR1 and CDR2 sequences are SGHAT and FQNNGV. CDR3 size: 12 residues. Trimming removed 1 base from V and 3 bases from J, with 2 bases in between. CDR3: CASSLVTDTQYF. CDR3 nucleotide sequence: TGTGCCAGCAGCTTAGTTACAGATACGCAGTATTTT. Supplemented by reference TRBV11-2 and TRBJ2-3, the full variable domain reads EAGVAQSPRYKIIEKRQSVAFWCNPISGHATLYWYQQILGQGPKLLIQFQNNGVVDDSQLPKDRFSAERLKGVDSTLKIQPAKLEDSAVYLCASSLVTDTQYFGPGTRLTVL.

The gene calls are TRBV30 and TRBJ1-5, with D hard to call. The CDR3 sequence is 16 residues long. Trimming shortened V by 0 bases and J by 3 bases, and 15 bases separated the two germline ends. Germline CDR1 GTSNPN, CDR2 SVGIG (reference sequence). The CDR3, as DNA: TGTGCCTGGAGTGTACGTTCGCCAGTAAACAATCAGCCCCAGCATTTT. This sequence encodes CAWSVRSPVNNQPQHF.

This clone was observed many times. The CDR3 coding sequence is TGTGCCAGCAGCCCCACGTCAGGTCAAAACATTCAGTACTTC. Protein product: CASSPTSGQNIQYF. The chain is built from TRBV11-2 and TRBJ2-4; D unclear. With 5 bases removed from V and 5 bases from J, the gap between germline ends came to 13 bases. CDR3 length equals 14 residues. CDR1 SGHAT and CDR2 FQNNGV come from the germline V gene.

The rearrangement links TRBV5-1 to TRBJ2-3; D is unresolved. Germline CDR1 and CDR2: SGHRS and YFSETQ. Trimming removed 4 bases from V and 0 bases from J, with 9 bases in between. The CDR3 length is 14 residues. The CDR3 reads CASSPVESTDTQYF. The CDR3 DNA is TGCGCCAGCAGCCCCGTGGAGAGCACAGATACGCAGTATTTT.

V and J are TRBV11-3 and TRBJ2-1, with D perhaps matching TRBD1 or TRBD2 (5 bases each). CDR3 length: 13 residues. CDR1 is SGHNT and CDR2 is YENEEA in the germline V gene. Between the trimmed V and J ends, which lost 3 bases and 9 bases, there was a span of 12 bases. The CDR3 region has the DNA TGTGCCAGCAGCTTGGCAGGGACGGGTGAGCAGTTCTTC. It translates to CASSLAGTGEQFF.

This clone was seen more than once but under ten times. The DNA of the CDR3 is TGTGCCAGCAGCTTGTGGGGGGCCCAGAAGACCCAGTACTTC. Residues: CASSLWGAQKTQYF. V usage is TRBV5-6 and J usage is TRBJ2-5, with D possibly being TRBD1 or TRBD2 (6 bases each). This CDR3 region has 14 residues. The V and J ends lost 1 base and 6 bases respectively, with 13 bases between them. Germline-derived CDR1 and CDR2 are SGHDT and YYEEEE.

The chain employs TRBV30 and TRBJ2-1; weak D call: TRBD2 (5 bases). The CDR3 totals 16 residues. Germline CDR1 GTSNPN, CDR2 SVGIG (reference sequence). The V and J ends lost 2 bases and 0 bases respectively, with 14 bases between them. CDR3 amino acids: CAWSPRGGRSYNEQFF. The CDR3 DNA follows: TGTGCCTGGAGTCCCCGAGGCGGGCGCTCCTACAATGAGCAGTTCTTC.

The chain carries TRBV10-3 and TRBJ1-2; D is unclear. V was trimmed by 3 bases and J by 2 bases, leaving 4 bases between them. The germline V gene has CDR1 ENHRY and CDR2 SYGVKD. CDR3 length: 12 residues. CDR3 DNA: TGTGCCATCAGTGATACGAACTATGGCTACACCTTC. Its translation is CAISDTNYGYTF.

Concerning this clone: One end of the junction is discordant with germline, which a read error may explain. The rearrangement links TRBV30 to TRBJ1-2; possible D gene TRBD1, 6 bases. Germline lookup yields CDR1 GTSNPN and CDR2 SVGIG (reference sequence). The CDR3 runs to 14 residues. CDR3 sequence: CARRTTGQNYGYTF. The CDR3 DNA reads as TGTGCCCGGAGAACGACCGGACAGAACTATGGCTACACCTTC. The full variable domain, in which reference TRBV30 and TRBJ1-2 provide the parts outside the CDR3, is SQTIHQWPATLVQPVGSPLSLECTVEGTSNPNLYWYRQAAGRGLQLLFYSVGIGQISSEVPQNLSASRPQDRQFILSSKKLLLSDSGFYLCARRTTGQNYGYTFGSGTRLTVV.

V gene TRBV13 combines with J gene TRBJ1-3; D gene unclear. CDR3 size: 13 residues. The germline gives CDR1 PRHDT, CDR2 FYEKMQ (reference sequence). Trimming left V 4 bases short and J 8 bases short, with 12 bases between. The CDR3 spells CASSSDFRDTIYF. The CDR3 DNA follows: TGTGCCAGCAGCTCTGATTTTCGGGACACCATATATTTT.

This clone was detected a few times. The V call is TRBV9, the J call TRBJ2-3; unclear D gene. The CDR3 is 15 amino acids. V gave up 0 bases and J gave up 1 base, with 9 bases separating them. The germline gives CDR1 SGDLS, CDR2 YYNGEE. The CDR3 sequence: CASSVGGGRTDTQYF. CDR3 bases: TGTGCCAGCAGCGTAGGTGGCGGACGCACAGATACGCAGTATTTT.

This clone has at least ten counts. The chain has TRBV4-3 and TRBJ2-1, with 7 bases identical to TRBD1. This CDR3 has 15 amino acids. From germline, CDR1 is LGHNA and CDR2 YSLEER. Germline trimming cut 1 base from V and 3 bases from J; bases unmatched to any gene: 3. In nucleotides, the CDR3 is TGCGCCAGCAGCCAAGCACAGGGGAACTACAATGAGCAGTTCTTC. Translating it yields CASSQAQGNYNEQFF.

This chain connects TRBV7-2 to TRBJ2-3, with TRBD1 as a possible D gene (6 bases). CDR3 length equals 15 residues. Per germline, CDR1 SGHTA and CDR2 FQGNSA. With 2 bases removed from V and 0 bases from J, the gap between germline ends came to 9 bases. The CDR3 loop is CASSLFQGSTDTQYF. CDR3 DNA: TGTGCCAGCAGCTTATTTCAGGGGAGCACAGATACGCAGTATTTT.

This clone occurred many times. This chain's CDR3 is CASKGARYQETQYF. The CDR3, as DNA: TGTGCCAGCAAGGGGGCACGGTACCAAGAGACCCAGTACTTC. This chain connects TRBV28 to TRBJ2-5; 7 bases are shared with TRBD1. Unmatched junction bases numbered 5, after V lost 7 bases and J lost 0 bases. Germline CDR1 MDHEN, CDR2 SYDVKM. The CDR3 has 14 amino acids.

The chain joins TRBV30 to TRBJ2-7; D unresolved. Deletions cut 2 bases from V and 5 bases from J, with 13 bases between. The CDR3 consists of 13 residues. CDR1 GTSNPN and CDR2 SVGIG come from the germline V gene (reference sequence). This CDR3 reads CAWSLGTRDEQYF. CDR3 nucleotides: TGTGCCTGGAGTCTAGGCACCCGGGACGAGCAGTACTTC.

This clone was recorded at least ten times. V gene TRBV30 combines with J gene TRBJ2-5; D is undetermined. Germline lookup yields CDR1 GTSNPN and CDR2 SVGIG (reference sequence). Trimming removed 4 bases at V and 1 base at J, with 13 bases between. The CDR3 loop spans 14 amino acids. For the CDR3, the DNA is TGTGCCTGGAAATTCAGTAAGCTCCAAGAGACCCAGTACTTC. It is translated as CAWKFSKLQETQYF.

This clone was counted only a few times. The V call is TRBV29-1, the J call TRBJ2-7, with 10 bases fitting TRBD1. CDR3 size: 14 residues. Losses at the gene ends were 1 base for V and 7 bases for J; bases not matched to a gene: 7. The germline V gene has CDR1 SQVTM and CDR2 ANQGSEA. The CDR3 sequence is CSVEAGQGVWEQYF. CDR3 coding DNA: TGCAGCGTTGAAGCCGGACAGGGGGTATGGGAGCAGTACTTC.

This clone was counted at least ten times. CDR3 protein: CAWSVRRGPGNEQFF. In nucleotides, the CDR3 is TGTGCCTGGAGTGTACGCCGGGGGCCGGGGAATGAGCAGTTCTTC. The rearrangement joins TRBV30 to TRBJ2-1, with D perhaps given as TRBD1 or TRBD2 (6 bases each). CDR1 and CDR2 (germline): GTSNPN, SVGIG (reference sequence). Trimming took 0 bases from V and 7 from J, leaving 16 bases between them. There are 15 residues in the CDR3.

A few counts support this clone. V usage is TRBV30 and J usage is TRBJ1-4; a possible D gene is TRBD1 (6 bases). Germline V CDR1 and CDR2: GTSNPN, SVGIG (reference sequence). V gave up 3 bases and J gave up 4 bases, with 12 bases separating them. The CDR3 length is 14 residues. The CDR3 is CAWSLNRDNEKLFF. CDR3 nucleotide sequence: TGTGCCTGGAGCCTAAACAGGGATAATGAAAAACTGTTTTTT.

This clone was counted between two and nine times. V and J are TRBV5-6 and TRBJ2-1; D uncertain. Trimming shortened V by 2 bases and J by 2 bases, and 5 bases separated the two germline ends. CDR1 SGHDT and CDR2 YYEEEE come from the germline V gene. The CDR3 is 13 amino acids. The CDR3 protein is CASSFNPYNEQFF. CDR3 nucleotide sequence: TGTGCCAGCAGCTTCAACCCCTACAATGAGCAGTTCTTC.

There are a few counts of this clone. CDR3 coding DNA: TGTGCCAGCAGGGACCACACTAGCGGGAGTCCAGATACGCAGTATTTT. Amino acid sequence: CASRDHTSGSPDTQYF. The chain is built from TRBV5-4 and TRBJ2-3; 11 bases are a match to TRBD2. CDR1 and CDR2 (germline): SGHNT, YYREEE (reference sequence). V lost 5 bases and J lost 4; bases outside the gene matches: 9. This CDR3 is 16 amino acids long.

Note on this clone: This same CDR3 is encoded by further DNA sequences in the sample. The chain uses TRBV28 and TRBJ1-5, with unresolved D. Germline V lookup: CDR1 MDHEN, CDR2 SYDVKM. The CDR3 is 13 amino acids. V was pared by 6 bases and J by 1 base, with 7 bases between. The CDR3 nucleotides read TGTGCCAGCAGCCCGGACAGCAATCAGCCCCAGCATTTT. It encodes CASSPDSNQPQHF.

The gene calls are TRBV11-2 and TRBJ2-1; 9 nucleotides agree with TRBD1. Germline CDR1 and CDR2: SGHAT and FQNNGV. Unmatched junction bases numbered 12, after V lost 5 bases and J lost 7 bases. This CDR3 has 16 amino acids. The DNA of the CDR3 is TGTGCCAGCAGCCCGCTGAGAGACAGGGGGTTGAATGAGCAGTTCTTC. Translated: CASSPLRDRGLNEQFF.

This clone was counted a few times. The V gene is TRBV29-1, the J gene TRBJ2-3; a possible D gene is TRBD2 (5 bases). V was pared by 6 bases and J by 1 base, with 17 bases between. This CDR3 spans 15 amino acids. CDR1 and CDR2 from the germline V gene are SQVTM and ANQGSEA. The DNA for the CDR3 is TGCAGCGTCGCGGACGGGATGTTTGGCACAGATACGCAGTATTTT. It codes for CSVADGMFGTDTQYF.

This clone was found a few times. J is TRBJ2-1 and V is TRBV28; 12 nucleotides match TRBD1. V was clipped by 3 bases and J by 4 bases; unmatched bases: 4. The CDR3 has 16 amino acids. Germline V gene sequence: CDR1 MDHEN, CDR2 SYDVKM. CDR3 sequence: CASSFWGQGAYNEQFF. CDR3 in DNA: TGTGCCAGCAGTTTTTGGGGACAGGGGGCATACAATGAGCAGTTCTTC.

This clone was counted between two and nine times. The rearrangement joins TRBV2 to TRBJ2-2; D unclear. V lost 7 bases, J lost 0 bases, and 12 bases lay in between. Germline assignment: CDR1 SNHLY and CDR2 FYNNEI. CDR3 length: 15 amino acids. CDR3 residues: CASILDRSNTGELFF. DNA of the CDR3: TGTGCCAGCATCCTGGACCGATCGAACACCGGGGAGCTGTTTTTT.